This T cell receptor beta chain was obtained from a study of CD8 T cells in ankylosing spondylitis. This CDR3 comprises 12 residues. Germline V CDR1 and CDR2: MNHEY, SVGEGT. The V end lost 6 bases, the J end lost 8 bases, and 13 bases lay between the germline ends. TCRdb reanalysed the 5' RACE reads using MiXCR and keeps one entry per CDR3 protein. Of hundreds of thousands of distinct CDR3 sequences in the sample, 8.6% were seen once. This clonotype was counted many times. The clonotype was recovered from a male donor with ankylosing spondylitis or in good health (not recorded which). The sample consisted of blood, either unsorted or a sorted T cell fraction (not recorded which). The rearrangement links TRBV6-2 or TRBV6-3 to TRBJ1-1; no clear D. The CDR3 is CASSRYRTEAFF. The CDR3 nucleotides are TGTGCCAGCAGCAGGTACAGAACCGAAGCTTTCTTT.